This T cell receptor beta chain was captured by sequencing in a study of cytomegalovirus exposure and HLA in healthy donors. General study findings and limits: Further analysis, carried out later, found HLA-associated TCR beta chains more clonally expanded than equally common other chains.

This CDR3 region has 14 residues. The V end was cut by 6 bases, the J end by 1 base, with 9 bases between. Germline loops: CDR1 ENHRY, CDR2 SYGVKD. Notes on this clone: The antigen is not known.

PCR was performed using 60 Vbeta and 13 Jbeta primers. Here immunoSEQ multiplex PCR was the method, and the copy in TCRdb shows in-frame clones only, minus some. The sample has some 160,000 clones; about 80% are singletons. The chain joins TRBV10-3 to TRBJ2-2; D may be TRBD1 (5 bases). The sample consisted of PBMCs. The receptor's source is a woman in her twenties or thirties in good health and CMV-seronegative. CDR3 bases: TGTGCCATCAGAGAACAGGTGAACACCGGGGAGCTGTTTTTT. This sequence encodes CAIREQVNTGELFF.